The next 26 T cell receptor beta chains were all read from a single sample in a study of siplizumab effects on memory and regulatory T cells. The repertoire was sequenced with immunoSEQ multiplex PCR; TCRdb's copy has only in-frame clones and lacks some. The table records roughly 60,000 clones, 85% to 95% of them present only once. What was sequenced was CD8+ T cells sorted from blood. The receptors shown here come from a human donor in good health.

The rearrangement uses TRBV7-3 and TRBJ2-1, with 9 bases matching TRBD2. The ends lost 1 base at V and 2 bases at J; junction bases unmatched: 6. This CDR3 region has 17 residues. Germline V lookup: CDR1 SGHTA, CDR2 FQGTGA. CDR3 nucleotide sequence: TGTGCCAGCAGCTTAAGTCCTAGCGGGGCCGCCTACAATGAGCAGTTCTTC. This codes for CASSLSPSGAAYNEQFF.

The V and J genes are TRBV6-1 and TRBJ1-4; 7 nucleotides match TRBD1. CDR3 length equals 16 residues. The germline V gene encodes CDR1 MNHNS and CDR2 SASEGT. V shed 0 bases and J 5 bases; nucleotides not matched to a gene: 6. The CDR3 DNA is TGTGCCAGCAGTGAAGCGCATGGAGGGGGCAATGAAAAACTGTTTTTT. Its protein is CASSEAHGGGNEKLFF.

V gene TRBV27 combines with J gene TRBJ1-1, with D unresolved. Per germline, CDR1 MNHEY and CDR2 SMNVEV (reference sequence). Trimming cost V 5 bases and J 1 base, with 11 bases left between them. The CDR3 is made up of 14 amino acids. CDR3 nucleotides: TGTGCCAGCAGTCTGGGTTCACGGAACACTGAAGCTTTCTTT. Its protein product is CASSLGSRNTEAFF.

V gene TRBV7-9 combines with J gene TRBJ1-5; D is perhaps TRBD1 (5 bases). Between the trimmed V and J ends, which lost 5 bases and 7 bases, there was a span of 12 bases. Looked up from germline, CDR1 is SEHNR and CDR2 is FQNEAQ (reference sequence). The length of the CDR3 is 13 residues. Written as DNA, the CDR3 is TGTGCCAGCAGCGCAGGGTCGGGGCAGCCCCAGCATTTT. Its protein is CASSAGSGQPQHF.

The CDR3: CASSDFTGDLTDTQYF. The CDR3 DNA follows: TGTGCCAGCAGTGATTTCACGGGGGATCTCACAGATACGCAGTATTTT. The J gene is TRBJ2-3, the V gene TRBV6-1, with a possible D match to TRBD2 (6 bases). CDR3 length: 16 amino acids. Germline CDR1 MNHNS, CDR2 SASEGT. Trimming stripped 3 bases from V and 2 bases from J, with 15 bases between.

The rearrangement joins TRBV28 to TRBJ1-4; TRBD1 agrees at 7 bases. The CDR3 runs 14 residues. Looked up from germline, CDR1 is MDHEN and CDR2 is SYDVKM. V lost 4 bases to trimming and J lost 7 bases; unmatched junction nucleotides: 6. The CDR3 sequence is CASSWYRGGEKLFF. CDR3 DNA sequence: TGTGCCAGCAGTTGGTACAGGGGAGGTGAAAAACTGTTTTTT. Full variable domain (missing parts from reference TRBV28 and TRBJ1-4): DVKVTQSSRYLVKRTGEKVFLECVQDMDHENMFWYRQDPGLGLRLIYFSYDVKMKEKGDIPEGYSVSREKKERFSLILESASTNQTSMYLCASSWYRGGEKLFFGSGTQLSVL.

This clone was seen just once. J is TRBJ2-5 and V is TRBV14, with 7 bases lining up with TRBD2. CDR3 length: 18 amino acids. The V gene's germline CDR1 is SGHDN and CDR2 FVKESK. J was trimmed by 1 base and V by 4 bases; bases with no gene match: 15. CDR3 DNA sequence: TGTGCCAGCAGCCCGATGGCGGGACTACCGGGACCCCAAGAGACCCAGTACTTC. This codes for CASSPMAGLPGPQETQYF.

This rearrangement joins TRBV18 to TRBJ2-1; no definite D call. This CDR3 contains 17 residues. Trimming removed 2 bases at V and 4 bases at J, with 18 bases between. Per the germline V gene, CDR1 is KGHSH and CDR2 is LQKENI. CDR3 in DNA: TGTGCCAGCTCACCAGGATCTCTCCCCCTGGGGTACAATGAGCAGTTCTTC. Amino acid sequence: CASSPGSLPLGYNEQFF.

Turning to this clone: At one end the junction does not follow the germline gene, possibly because of a read error. V and J are TRBV10-3 and TRBJ2-2; D perhaps matches TRBD2 (5 bases). CDR3 size: 14 residues. Germline V CDR1 and CDR2: ENHRY, SYGVKD. The CDR3, as DNA: TGTGCCAGCAGTTTCACTGGGGAGACCGGGGAGCTGTTTTTT. This codes for CASSFTGETGELFF.

The chain has TRBV5-1 and TRBJ1-5, with 7 bases fitting TRBD1. The CDR3 loop spans 13 amino acids. V shed 0 bases and J 10 bases; nucleotides not matched to a gene: 4. The V gene's germline CDR1 is SGHRS and CDR2 YFSETQ. The CDR3 is CASSLEGGAPQHF. CDR3 in DNA: TGCGCCAGCAGCTTGGAAGGGGGCGCACCCCAGCATTTT.

V and J are TRBV7-3 and TRBJ2-1; 7 positions agree with TRBD2. CDR3 length: 14 amino acids. The V and J ends lost 5 bases and 8 bases, in that order; junction bases with no gene match: 9. CDR1 and CDR2 (germline): SGHTA, FQGTGA. The CDR3 DNA is TGTGCCAGCAGCCCCGAAACTAGCGTCGATGAGCAGTTCTTC. Encoded protein: CASSPETSVDEQFF. Variable domain in full (rest from reference TRBV7-3 and TRBJ2-1): GAGVSQTPSNKVTEKGKYVELRCDPISGHTALYWYRQSLGQGPEFLIYFQGTGAADDSGLPNDRFFAVRPEGSVSTLKIQRTERGDSAVYLCASSPETSVDEQFFGPGTRLTVL.

This clone was seen only once. The chain joins TRBV10-2 to TRBJ2-7; 13 bases match TRBD2. The CDR3 contains 15 residues. Trimming cost V 6 bases and J 2 bases; bases outside gene matches: 4. The germline V gene encodes CDR1 WSHSY and CDR2 SAAADI. CDR3 in amino acids: CASSGLAGEPYEQYF. CDR3 coding DNA: TGCGCCAGCAGCGGACTAGCGGGAGAACCCTACGAGCAGTACTTC.

The chain joins TRBV6-1 to TRBJ2-7; D uncertain. The CDR3 sequence is 12 residues long. Trimming removed 7 bases at V and 11 bases at J, with 18 bases between. The V gene's germline CDR1 is MNHNS and CDR2 SASEGT. The chain's CDR3 is CASTLTTDKEYF. The CDR3 DNA sequence: TGTGCCAGCACTCTGACCACCGACAAGGAGTACTTC.

The rearrangement joins TRBV6-6 to TRBJ2-2, with D hard to call. CDR3 length equals 13 residues. Trimming left V 2 bases short and J 6 bases short, with 7 bases between. The germline CDR1 and CDR2 sequences are MNHNY and SVGAGI (reference sequence). The CDR3 bases are TGTGCCAGCAGTTACAGTGTGGCCGGGGAGCTGTTTTTT. This codes for CASSYSVAGELFF.

The V gene is TRBV28, the J gene TRBJ1-5; D gene uncertain. The V gene's germline CDR1 is MDHEN and CDR2 SYDVKM. V was shortened by 3 bases and J by 1 base, with 7 bases between the two germline ends. CDR3 length: 14 residues. The CDR3 DNA reads as TGTGCCAGCAGTTTGACCGGGAGCAATCAGCCCCAGCATTTT. Protein product: CASSLTGSNQPQHF. The entire variable domain, with the rest obtained from reference TRBV28 and TRBJ1-5, is as follows: DVKVTQSSRYLVKRTGEKVFLECVQDMDHENMFWYRQDPGLGLRLIYFSYDVKMKEKGDIPEGYSVSREKKERFSLILESASTNQTSMYLCASSLTGSNQPQHFGDGTRLSIL.

The chain couples TRBV30 to TRBJ1-1; D unresolved. The CDR3 spans 12 residues. V was shortened by 4 bases and J by 3 bases, with 9 bases between the two germline ends. Germline V CDR1 and CDR2: GTSNPN, SVGIG (reference sequence). In DNA form, the CDR3 reads TGTGCCTGGAACCTTGGGCACACTGAAGCTTTCTTT. This gives the protein CAWNLGHTEAFF.

This clone was seen only a few times. This rearrangement joins TRBV7-9 to TRBJ2-4; 9 nucleotides match TRBD1. J gave up 8 bases and V 8 bases, and 7 bases lay outside the gene matches. Germline V CDR1 and CDR2: SEHNR, FQNEAQ (reference sequence). There are 13 residues in the CDR3. CDR3 region: CASGGQGIHIQYF. The CDR3 nucleotides are TGTGCCAGCGGGGGACAGGGAATACACATTCAGTACTTC.

The chain employs TRBV2 and TRBJ2-7; 10 positions agree with TRBD1. V was clipped by 11 bases and J by 4 bases; unmatched bases: 8. Germline assignment: CDR1 SNHLY and CDR2 FYNNEI. The CDR3 contains 13 residues. Here the CDR3 reads CASWGQGPYEQYF. Written as DNA, the CDR3 is TGTGCCTCATGGGGACAGGGGCCTTACGAGCAGTACTTC.

V gene TRBV4-1 combines with J gene TRBJ2-7, with TRBD2 as a possible D gene (6 bases). Trimming removed 0 bases at V and 3 bases at J, with 12 bases between. The CDR3 has 15 residues. Germline CDR1 is MGHRA and CDR2 is YSYEKL. The CDR3 loop is CASSQDPAGSYEQYF. CDR3 nucleotides: TGCGCCAGCAGCCAAGACCCCGCCGGGAGCTACGAGCAGTACTTC.

Here the CDR3 reads CASSEGGEAFF. The CDR3 region has the DNA TGCGCCAGCAGTGAGGGAGGGGAAGCTTTCTTT. The V call is TRBV10-2, the J call TRBJ1-1, with D uncertain. CDR3 length equals 11 residues. Germline-derived CDR1 and CDR2 are WSHSY and SAAADI. Deletions cut 2 bases from V and 8 bases from J, with 6 bases between.

This chain joins TRBV7-2 and TRBJ2-7; D gene uncertain. The ends were cut back, 1 base at V and 7 bases at J, with 5 bases in the middle. The CDR3 spans 11 residues. CDR1 and CDR2 from the germline V gene are SGHTA and FQGNSA. The CDR3 protein is CASSLGPEQYF. Written as DNA, the CDR3 is TGTGCCAGCAGCTTAGGTCCGGAGCAGTACTTC. Drawing the rest from reference TRBV7-2 and TRBJ2-7, the complete variable domain is GAGVSQSPSNKVTEKGKDVELRCDPISGHTALYWYRQSLGQGLEFLIYFQGNSAPDKSGLPSDRFSAERTGGSVSTLTIQRTQQEDSAVYLCASSLGPEQYFGPGTRLTVT.

On this clone: Other DNA sequences of this sample code for an identical CDR3. The CDR3 spells CASSPGQGNQPQHF. The CDR3 DNA reads TGTGCCAGCAGCCCGGGACAGGGGAATCAGCCCCAGCATTTT. The genes are TRBV5-6 and TRBJ1-5; 10 nucleotides match TRBD1. The germline V gene encodes CDR1 SGHDT and CDR2 YYEEEE. The CDR3 contains 14 residues. The V and J ends lost 4 bases and 4 bases, in that order; junction bases with no gene match: 2.

The chain recombines TRBV7-6 with TRBJ2-2; D is unresolved. The germline V and J ends were trimmed by 3 bases and 3 bases, with 8 bases remaining between them. Germline V gives CDR1 SGHVS, CDR2 FNYEAQ. The CDR3 consists of 14 residues. The CDR3 nucleotides read TGTGCCAGCAGCTTTAAACCCGACACCGGGGAGCTGTTTTTT. Translation: CASSFKPDTGELFF.

J is TRBJ2-1 and V is TRBV18, with 8 nucleotides matching TRBD2. J lost 3 bases, V lost 2 bases, and 3 bases had no gene match. Germline assignment: CDR1 KGHSH and CDR2 LQKENI. The CDR3 is 15 residues long. CDR3 in DNA: TGTGCCAGCTCACCATCGGGGGGGGGCTACAATGAGCAGTTCTTC. Its protein is CASSPSGGGYNEQFF.

The chain recombines TRBV5-3 with TRBJ1-3, with no clear D. TRBV5-3 is filed as an ORF, its function uncertain. This CDR3 is built from 15 residues. Trimming pared 3 bases from V and 0 bases from J, leaving 10 bases between. The CDR3 DNA sequence: TGTGCCAGAAGCTGCGGAACGAACTCTGGAAACACCATATATTTT. Residues: CARSCGTNSGNTIYF.

V is TRBV7-9 and J is TRBJ2-5; the match to TRBD2 covers 8 bases. J lost 0 bases, V lost 5 bases, and 8 bases had no gene match. Germline-derived CDR1 and CDR2 are SEHNR and FQNEAQ (reference sequence). This CDR3 contains 16 residues. The CDR3 here is CASSPGLAGYQETQYF. As DNA, the CDR3 is TGTGCCAGCAGCCCCGGTTTAGCGGGGTACCAAGAGACCCAGTACTTC.